This T cell receptor beta chain comes out of a study of CXCR3-negative and CXCR3-positive naive CD8 T cells. Whole-study results and caveats: Diversity proved comparably high across both naive subsets and much lower in memory CD8+ cells. More hydrophobic TRB CDR3s were found in CXCR3-positive naive cells than in CXCR3-negative naive cells. Cryopreserved cells partially lost CXCR3 expression, and fresh PBMCs were used in most assays. Whereas memory cells differed, naive CXCR3-negative and CXCR3-positive cells shared similar TRBV-TRBJ usage.

All TRB cDNA libraries came from 5' RACE performed with UMI labels. TCRdb reprocessed the 5' RACE reads; each CDR3 protein has one entry and no DNA is given. The repertoire table contains about 150,000 distinct CDR3 sequences. As concerns this clonotype: Its antigen is currently unknown.

This TCR was recovered from a human donor in good health. Some clones in this sample may be carry-over from other donors' samples. The sample taken for sequencing was naive CXCR3+ CD8+ T cells from blood. Described subset: CD45RO-CCR7+CD27+CD95- naive CD8+ T cells expressing CXCR3 (TNR3+).

The CDR3 protein is CASSLGGPRDRRPSSYEQYF. This chain connects TRBV7-9 to TRBJ2-1; the D call of TRBD1 rests on TCRdb alone, since no DNA is present to check it. Per germline, CDR1 SEHNR and CDR2 FQNEAQ (reference sequence). The CDR3 is made up of 20 amino acids.